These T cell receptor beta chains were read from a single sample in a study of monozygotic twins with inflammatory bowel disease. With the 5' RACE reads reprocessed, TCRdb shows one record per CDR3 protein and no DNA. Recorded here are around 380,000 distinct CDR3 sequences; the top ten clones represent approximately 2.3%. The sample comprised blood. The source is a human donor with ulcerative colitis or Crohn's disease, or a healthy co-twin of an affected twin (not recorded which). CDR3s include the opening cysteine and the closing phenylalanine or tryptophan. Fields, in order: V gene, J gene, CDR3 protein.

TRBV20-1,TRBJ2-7,CSANRNSYEQYF
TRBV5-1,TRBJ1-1,CASSPRQGTNTEAFF
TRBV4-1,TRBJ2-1,CASSSTLVIHEQFF
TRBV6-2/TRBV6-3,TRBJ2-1,CASSYVLAGEGDDEQFF
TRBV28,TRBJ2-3,CASRTQGLFLGQYF
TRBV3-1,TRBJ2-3,CASSDIGIGTDTQYF
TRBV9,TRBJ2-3,CASSAGPSTDTQYF
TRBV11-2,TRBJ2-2,CASSGRVTGVGELFF
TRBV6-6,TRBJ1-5,CASRTGSNNQPQHF
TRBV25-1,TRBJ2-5,CASSEGHRPQETQYF
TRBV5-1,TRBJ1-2,CASSPGTGSHYGYTF
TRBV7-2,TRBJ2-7,CASSLAREESEQYF
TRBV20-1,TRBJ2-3,CSARGGFMTDTQYF
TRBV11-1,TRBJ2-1,CASSFRDRAGEQFF
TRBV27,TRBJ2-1,CASIPYPARDTYNEQFF
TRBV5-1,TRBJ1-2,CASSLGQGAPGYTF
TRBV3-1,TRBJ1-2,CASSQGASAGYGYTF
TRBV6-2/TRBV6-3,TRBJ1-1,CASSTNTNTEAFF
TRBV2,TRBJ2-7,CASSSRDRGPREQYF
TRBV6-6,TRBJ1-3,CASSYSLRNTIYF
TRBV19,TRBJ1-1,CASTPAGANTEAFF
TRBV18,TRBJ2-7,CASSSAGGTHEQYF
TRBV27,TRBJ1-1,CASSSPSSGNTEAFF
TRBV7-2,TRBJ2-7,CASSPPGQGVYEQYF
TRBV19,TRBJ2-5,CATSRTGVQETQYF
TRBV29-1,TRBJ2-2,CSATLTGLAGPTGELFF
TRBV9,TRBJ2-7,CASSVGQAPYEQYF
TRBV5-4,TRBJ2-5,CASSLNIATQETQYF
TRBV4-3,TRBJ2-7,CASSQAPGQVDHEQYF
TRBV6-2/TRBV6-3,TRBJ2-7,CASSYGDSYEQYF
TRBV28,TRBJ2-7,CASSPPGQGINYEQYF
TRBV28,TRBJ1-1,CATYRAETEAFF
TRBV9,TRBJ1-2,CASSVGTGGSYYGYTF
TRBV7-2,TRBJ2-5,CASSLSPGQQETQYF
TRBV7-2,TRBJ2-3,CASSLPGLAGAIDTQYF
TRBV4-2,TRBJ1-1,CASSQEGLAFF
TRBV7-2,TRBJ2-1,CASSLFLAGGNEQFF
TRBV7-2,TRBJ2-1,CASSPYSGSQSTNEQFF
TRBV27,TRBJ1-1,CASSLSLVNTEAFF
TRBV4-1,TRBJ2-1,CASRGSGRSYNEQFF
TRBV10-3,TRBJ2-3,CAISESGTDTQYF
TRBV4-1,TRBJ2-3,CASSQDHGSTTDTQYF
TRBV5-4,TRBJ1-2,CASSAEDPYGYTF
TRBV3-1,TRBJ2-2,CASSQVGELFF
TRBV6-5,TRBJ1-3,CASSYLTGEGNTIYF
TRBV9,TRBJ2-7,CASSPRWQGSSYEQYF
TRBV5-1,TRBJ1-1,CASSPGTGGYEAFF
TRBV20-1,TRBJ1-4,CSASETGVNEKLFF
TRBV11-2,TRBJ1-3,CASSVRGLGGNTIYF
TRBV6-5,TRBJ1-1,CASSYRLLDGHTAFF
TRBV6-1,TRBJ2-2,CASAGTGGFSGELFF